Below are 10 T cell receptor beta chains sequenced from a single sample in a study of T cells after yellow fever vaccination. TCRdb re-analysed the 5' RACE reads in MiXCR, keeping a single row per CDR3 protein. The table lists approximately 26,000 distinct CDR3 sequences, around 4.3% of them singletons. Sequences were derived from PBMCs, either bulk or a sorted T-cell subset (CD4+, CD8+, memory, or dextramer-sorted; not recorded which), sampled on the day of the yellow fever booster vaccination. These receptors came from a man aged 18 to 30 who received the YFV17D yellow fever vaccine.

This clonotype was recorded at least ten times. The CDR3 DNA sequence: TGTGCCAGCAATCCCAATGAAAAACTGTTTTTT. This encodes CASNPNEKLFF. The gene calls are TRBV27 and TRBJ1-4; D is ambiguous. The CDR3 totals 11 residues. Germline V CDR1 and CDR2: MNHEY, SMNVEV (reference sequence). Trimming cost V 7 bases and J 5 bases, with 5 bases left between them.

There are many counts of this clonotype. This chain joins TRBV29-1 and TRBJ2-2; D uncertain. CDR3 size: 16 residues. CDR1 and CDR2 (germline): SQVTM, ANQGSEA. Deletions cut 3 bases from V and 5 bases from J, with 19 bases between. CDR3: CSVDGGWPGRTGELFF. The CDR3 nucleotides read TGCAGCGTTGACGGTGGTTGGCCCGGACGGACCGGGGAGCTGTTTTTT.

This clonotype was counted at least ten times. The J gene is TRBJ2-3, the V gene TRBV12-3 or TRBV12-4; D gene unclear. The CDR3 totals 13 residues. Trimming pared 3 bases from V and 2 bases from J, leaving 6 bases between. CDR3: CASSLSSTDTQYF. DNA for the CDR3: TGTGCCAGCAGTTTGTCCTCCACAGATACGCAGTATTTT.

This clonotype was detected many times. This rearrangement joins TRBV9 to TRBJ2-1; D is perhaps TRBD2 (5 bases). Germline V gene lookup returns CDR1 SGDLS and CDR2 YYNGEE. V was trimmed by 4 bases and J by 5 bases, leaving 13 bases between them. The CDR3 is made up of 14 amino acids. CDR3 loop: CASSRGPGNNEQFF. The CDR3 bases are TGTGCCAGCAGCCGGGGTCCCGGCAACAATGAGCAGTTCTTC.

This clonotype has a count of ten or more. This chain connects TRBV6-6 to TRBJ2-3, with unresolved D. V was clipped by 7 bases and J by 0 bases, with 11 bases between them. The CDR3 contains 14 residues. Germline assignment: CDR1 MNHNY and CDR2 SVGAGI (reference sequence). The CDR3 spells CASKTGRSTDTQYF. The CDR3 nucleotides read TGTGCCAGCAAGACCGGCCGGAGCACAGATACGCAGTATTTT.

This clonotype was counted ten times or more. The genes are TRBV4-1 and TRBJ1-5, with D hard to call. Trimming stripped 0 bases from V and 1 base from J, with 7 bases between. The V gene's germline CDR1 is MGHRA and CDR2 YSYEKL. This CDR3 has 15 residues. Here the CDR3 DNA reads TGCGCCAGCAGCCAAGATATGGGGAGCAATCAGCCCCAGCATTTT. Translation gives CASSQDMGSNQPQHF.

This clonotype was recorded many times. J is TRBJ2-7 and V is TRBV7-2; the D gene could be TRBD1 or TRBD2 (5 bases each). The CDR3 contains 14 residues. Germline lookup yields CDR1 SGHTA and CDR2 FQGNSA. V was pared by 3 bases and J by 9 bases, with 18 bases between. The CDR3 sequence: CASSFERGFTMQYF. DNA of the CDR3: TGTGCCAGCAGCTTCGAGAGGGGATTTACGATGCAGTACTTC.

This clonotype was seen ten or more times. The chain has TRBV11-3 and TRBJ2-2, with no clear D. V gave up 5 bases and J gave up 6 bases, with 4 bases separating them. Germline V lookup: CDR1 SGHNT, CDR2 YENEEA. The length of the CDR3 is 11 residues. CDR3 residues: CASSRSGELFF. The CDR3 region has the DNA TGTGCCAGCAGCAGATCCGGGGAGCTGTTTTTT.

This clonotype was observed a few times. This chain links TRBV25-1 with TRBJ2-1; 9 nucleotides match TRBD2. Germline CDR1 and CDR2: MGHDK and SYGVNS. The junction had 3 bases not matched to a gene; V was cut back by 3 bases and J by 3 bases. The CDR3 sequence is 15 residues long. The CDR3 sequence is CASSEAGGDYNEQFF. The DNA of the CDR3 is TGTGCCAGCAGTGAGGCGGGGGGGGACTACAATGAGCAGTTCTTC.

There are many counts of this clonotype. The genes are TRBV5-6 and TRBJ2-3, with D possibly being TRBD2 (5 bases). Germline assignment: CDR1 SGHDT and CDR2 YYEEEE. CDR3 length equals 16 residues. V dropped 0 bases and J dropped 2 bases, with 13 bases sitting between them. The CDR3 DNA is TGTGCCAGCAGCTTGGATGGACTCCTTTCCACAGATACGCAGTATTTT. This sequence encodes CASSLDGLLSTDTQYF.